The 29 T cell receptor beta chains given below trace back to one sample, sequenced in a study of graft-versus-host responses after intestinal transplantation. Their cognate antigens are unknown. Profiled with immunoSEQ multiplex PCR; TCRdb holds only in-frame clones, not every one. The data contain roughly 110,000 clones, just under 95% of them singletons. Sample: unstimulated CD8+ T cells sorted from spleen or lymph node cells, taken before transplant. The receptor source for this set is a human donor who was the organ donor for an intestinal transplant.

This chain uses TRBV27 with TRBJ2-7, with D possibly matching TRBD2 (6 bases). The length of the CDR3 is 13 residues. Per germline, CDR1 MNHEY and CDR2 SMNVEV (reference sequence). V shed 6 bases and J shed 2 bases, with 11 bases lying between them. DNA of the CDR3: TGTGCCAGCAGCGCCGGCGGGGCCTACGAGCAGTACTTC. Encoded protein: CASSAGGAYEQYF.

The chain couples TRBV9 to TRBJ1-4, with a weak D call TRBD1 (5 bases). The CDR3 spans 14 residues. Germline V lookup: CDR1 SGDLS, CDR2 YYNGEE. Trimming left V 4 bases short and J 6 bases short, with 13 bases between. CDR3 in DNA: TGTGCCAGCAGCCCCCAGGGTGGGTATGAAAAACTGTTTTTT. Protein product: CASSPQGGYEKLFF.

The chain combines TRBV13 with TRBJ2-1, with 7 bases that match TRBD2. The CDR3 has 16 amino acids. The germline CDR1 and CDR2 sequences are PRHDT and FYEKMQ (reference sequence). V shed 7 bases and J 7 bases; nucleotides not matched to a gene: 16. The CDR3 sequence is CASTPVGGGVVNEQFF. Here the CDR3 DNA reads TGTGCCAGCACCCCAGTCGGTGGGGGGGTAGTGAATGAGCAGTTCTTC. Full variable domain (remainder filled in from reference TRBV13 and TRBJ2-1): AAGVIQSPRHLIKEKRETATLKCYPIPRHDTVYWYQQGPGQDPQFLISFYEKMQSDKGSIPDRFSAQQFSDYHSELNMSSLELGDSALYFCASTPVGGGVVNEQFFGPGTRLTVL.

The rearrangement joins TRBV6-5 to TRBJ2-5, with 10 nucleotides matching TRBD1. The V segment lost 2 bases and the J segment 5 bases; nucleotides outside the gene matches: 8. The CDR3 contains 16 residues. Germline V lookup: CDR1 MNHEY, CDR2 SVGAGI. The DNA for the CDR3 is TGTGCCAGCAGTTACGGGGACAGGGGTTTTCGGGAGACCCAGTACTTC. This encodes CASSYGDRGFRETQYF.

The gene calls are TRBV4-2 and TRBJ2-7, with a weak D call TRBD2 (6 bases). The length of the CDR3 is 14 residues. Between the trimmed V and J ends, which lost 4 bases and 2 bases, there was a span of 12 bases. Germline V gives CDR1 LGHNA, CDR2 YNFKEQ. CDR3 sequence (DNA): TGTGCCAGCAGCCCGGGGACTGACCCCTACGAGCAGTACTTC. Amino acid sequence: CASSPGTDPYEQYF.

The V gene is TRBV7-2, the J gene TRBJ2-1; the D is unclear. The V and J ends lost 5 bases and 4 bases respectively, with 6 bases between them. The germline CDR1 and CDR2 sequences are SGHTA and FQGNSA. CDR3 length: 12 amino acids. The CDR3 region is CASSPDYNEQFF. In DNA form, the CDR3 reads TGTGCCAGCAGCCCGGATTACAATGAGCAGTTCTTC. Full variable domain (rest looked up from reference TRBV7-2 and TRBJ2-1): GAGVSQSPSNKVTEKGKDVELRCDPISGHTALYWYRQSLGQGLEFLIYFQGNSAPDKSGLPSDRFSAERTGGSVSTLTIQRTQQEDSAVYLCASSPDYNEQFFGPGTRLTVL.

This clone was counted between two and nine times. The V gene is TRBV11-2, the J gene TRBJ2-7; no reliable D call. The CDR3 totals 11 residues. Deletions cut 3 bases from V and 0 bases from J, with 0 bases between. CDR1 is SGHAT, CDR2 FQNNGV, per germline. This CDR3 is CASSFSYEQYF. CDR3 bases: TGTGCCAGCAGCTTCTCCTACGAGCAGTACTTC. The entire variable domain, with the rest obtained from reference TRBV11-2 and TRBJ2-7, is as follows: EAGVAQSPRYKIIEKRQSVAFWCNPISGHATLYWYQQILGQGPKLLIQFQNNGVVDDSQLPKDRFSAERLKGVDSTLKIQPAKLEDSAVYLCASSFSYEQYFGPGTRLTVT.

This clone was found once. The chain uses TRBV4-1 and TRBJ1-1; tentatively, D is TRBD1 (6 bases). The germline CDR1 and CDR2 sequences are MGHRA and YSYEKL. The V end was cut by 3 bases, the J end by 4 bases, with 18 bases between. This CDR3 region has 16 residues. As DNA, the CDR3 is TGCGCCAGCAGCCACCCGGGGGCGGCCCGGGGCACTGAAGCTTTCTTT. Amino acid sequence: CASSHPGAARGTEAFF.

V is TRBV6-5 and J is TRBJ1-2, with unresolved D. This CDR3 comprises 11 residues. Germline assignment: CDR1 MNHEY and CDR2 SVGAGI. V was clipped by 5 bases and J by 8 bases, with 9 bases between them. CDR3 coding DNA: TGTGCCAGCAGTGCTCCCTCCGGCTACACCTTC. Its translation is CASSAPSGYTF.

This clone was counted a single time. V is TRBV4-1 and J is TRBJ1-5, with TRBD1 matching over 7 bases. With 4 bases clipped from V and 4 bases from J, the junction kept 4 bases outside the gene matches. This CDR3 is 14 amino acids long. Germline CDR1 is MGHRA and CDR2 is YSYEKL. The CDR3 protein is CASSRDSLNQPQHF. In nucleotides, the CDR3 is TGCGCCAGCAGCCGGGACAGCCTAAATCAGCCCCAGCATTTT.

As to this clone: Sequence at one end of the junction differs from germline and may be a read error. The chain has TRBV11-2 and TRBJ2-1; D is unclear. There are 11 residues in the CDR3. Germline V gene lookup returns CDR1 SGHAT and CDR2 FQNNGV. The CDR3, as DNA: TGTGCCAGCAGTTCCGACAATGATCAGTTCTTC. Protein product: CASSSDNDQFF.

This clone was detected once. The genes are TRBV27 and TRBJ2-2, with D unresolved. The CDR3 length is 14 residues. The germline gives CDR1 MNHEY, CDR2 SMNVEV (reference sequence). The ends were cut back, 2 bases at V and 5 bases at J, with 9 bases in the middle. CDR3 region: CASSLPSVTGELFF. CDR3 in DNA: TGTGCCAGCAGTTTACCTTCAGTAACCGGGGAGCTGTTTTTT.

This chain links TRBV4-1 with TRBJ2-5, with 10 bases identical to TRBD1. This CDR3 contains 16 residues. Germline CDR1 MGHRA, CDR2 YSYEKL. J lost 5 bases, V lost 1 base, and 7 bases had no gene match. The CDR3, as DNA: TGCGCCAGCAGCCAAGTGGGGACAGGGGCTAGGGAGACCCAGTACTTC. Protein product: CASSQVGTGARETQYF.

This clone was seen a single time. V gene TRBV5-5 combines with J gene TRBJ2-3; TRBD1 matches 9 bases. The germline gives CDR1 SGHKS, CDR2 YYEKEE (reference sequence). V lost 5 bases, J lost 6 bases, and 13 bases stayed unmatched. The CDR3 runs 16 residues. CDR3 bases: TGTGCCAGCAGTAGGGGGACAGGGTGGGACTGGGATACGCAGTATTTT. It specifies CASSRGTGWDWDTQYF.

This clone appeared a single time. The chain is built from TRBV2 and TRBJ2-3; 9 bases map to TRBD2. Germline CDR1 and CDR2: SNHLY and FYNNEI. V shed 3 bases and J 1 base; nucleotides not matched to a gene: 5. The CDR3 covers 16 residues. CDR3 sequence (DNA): TGTGCCAGCAGTGAGGATCGACTAGCGGGCACAGATACGCAGTATTTT. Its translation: CASSEDRLAGTDTQYF.

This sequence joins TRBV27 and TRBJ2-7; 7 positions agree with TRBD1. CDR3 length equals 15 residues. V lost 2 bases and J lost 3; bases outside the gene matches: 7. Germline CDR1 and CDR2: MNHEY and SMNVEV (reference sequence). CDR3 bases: TGTGCCAGCAGTTTAACGGCGGACAGGAACTACGAGCAGTACTTC. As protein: CASSLTADRNYEQYF.

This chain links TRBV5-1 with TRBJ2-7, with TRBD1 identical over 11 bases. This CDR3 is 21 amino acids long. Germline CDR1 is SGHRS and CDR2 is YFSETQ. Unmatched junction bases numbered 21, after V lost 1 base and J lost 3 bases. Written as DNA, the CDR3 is TGCGCCAGCAGCTTGCACGATCGGACGTCAGCGGGGACAGGGGGATTCTACGAGCAGTACTTC. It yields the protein CASSLHDRTSAGTGGFYEQYF.

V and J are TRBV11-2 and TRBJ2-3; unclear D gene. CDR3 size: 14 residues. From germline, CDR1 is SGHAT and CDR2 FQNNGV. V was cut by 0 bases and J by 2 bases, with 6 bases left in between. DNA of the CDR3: TGTGCCAGCAGCTTAGATGCCGACACAGATACGCAGTATTTT. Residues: CASSLDADTDTQYF.

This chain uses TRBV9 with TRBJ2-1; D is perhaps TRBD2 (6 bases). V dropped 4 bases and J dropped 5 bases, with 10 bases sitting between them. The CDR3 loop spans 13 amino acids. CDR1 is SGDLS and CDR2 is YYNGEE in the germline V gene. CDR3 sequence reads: CASSPGTDNEQFF. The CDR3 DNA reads TGTGCCAGCAGCCCCGGGACTGACAATGAGCAGTTCTTC.

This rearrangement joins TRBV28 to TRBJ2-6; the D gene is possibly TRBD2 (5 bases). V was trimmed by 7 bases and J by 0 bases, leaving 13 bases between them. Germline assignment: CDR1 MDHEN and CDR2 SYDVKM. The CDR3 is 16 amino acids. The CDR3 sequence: CASTPGSLSGANVLTF. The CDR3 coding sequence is TGTGCCAGCACCCCGGGGAGTCTCTCTGGGGCCAACGTCCTGACTTTC.

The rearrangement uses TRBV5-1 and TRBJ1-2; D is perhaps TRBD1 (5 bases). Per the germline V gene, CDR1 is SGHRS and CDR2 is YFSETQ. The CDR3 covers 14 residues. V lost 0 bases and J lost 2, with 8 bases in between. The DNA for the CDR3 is TGCGCCAGCAGCTTGGTGACAGAAAACTATGGCTACACCTTC. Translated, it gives CASSLVTENYGYTF.

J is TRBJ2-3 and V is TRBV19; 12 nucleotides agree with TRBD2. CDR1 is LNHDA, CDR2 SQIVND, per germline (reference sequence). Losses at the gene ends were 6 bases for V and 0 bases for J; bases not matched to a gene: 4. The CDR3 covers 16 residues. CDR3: CASSRGTSGSTDTQYF. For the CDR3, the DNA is TGTGCCAGTAGCCGGGGGACTAGCGGGAGCACAGATACGCAGTATTTT.

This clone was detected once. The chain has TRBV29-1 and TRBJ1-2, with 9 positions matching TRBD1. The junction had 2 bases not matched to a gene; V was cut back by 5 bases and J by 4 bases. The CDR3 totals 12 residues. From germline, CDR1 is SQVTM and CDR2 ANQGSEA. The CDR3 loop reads CSVLDRGYGYTF. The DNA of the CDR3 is TGCAGCGTTTTGGACAGGGGCTATGGCTACACCTTC.

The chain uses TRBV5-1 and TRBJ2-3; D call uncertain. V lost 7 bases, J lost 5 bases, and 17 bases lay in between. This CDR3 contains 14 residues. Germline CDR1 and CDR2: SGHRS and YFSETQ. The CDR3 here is CASSRVLRGDTQYF. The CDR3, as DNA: TGCGCCAGCTCCCGGGTCCTACGTGGAGATACGCAGTATTTT.

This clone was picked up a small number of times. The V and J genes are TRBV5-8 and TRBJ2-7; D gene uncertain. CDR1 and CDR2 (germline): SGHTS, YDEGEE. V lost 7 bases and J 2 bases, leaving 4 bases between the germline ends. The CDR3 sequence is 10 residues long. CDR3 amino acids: CASEAYEQYF. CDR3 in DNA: TGTGCCAGCGAAGCCTACGAGCAGTACTTC.

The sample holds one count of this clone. CDR3 DNA sequence: TGTGCCAGCAGCTCGACCGGGACGCCTTATCAGCCCCAGCATTTT. This translates into CASSSTGTPYQPQHF. The gene calls are TRBV5-8 and TRBJ1-5; D perhaps matches TRBD1 (5 bases). The CDR3 is 15 amino acids. Germline V gene data show CDR1 as SGHTS and CDR2 as YDEGEE. V was pared by 3 bases and J by 5 bases, with 15 bases between.

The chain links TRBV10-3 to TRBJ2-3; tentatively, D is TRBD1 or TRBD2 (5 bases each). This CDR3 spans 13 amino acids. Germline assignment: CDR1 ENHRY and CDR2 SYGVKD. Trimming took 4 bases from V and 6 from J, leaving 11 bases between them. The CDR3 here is CAISGLAGDTQYF. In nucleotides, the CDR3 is TGTGCCATCAGTGGTCTAGCAGGGGATACGCAGTATTTT.

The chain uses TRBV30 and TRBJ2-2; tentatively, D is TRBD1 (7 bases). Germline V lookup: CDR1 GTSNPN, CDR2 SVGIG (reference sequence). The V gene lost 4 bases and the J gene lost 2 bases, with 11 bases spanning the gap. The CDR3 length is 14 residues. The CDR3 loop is CAWTGGTNTGELFF. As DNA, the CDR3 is TGTGCCTGGACAGGGGGGACCAACACCGGGGAGCTGTTTTTT.

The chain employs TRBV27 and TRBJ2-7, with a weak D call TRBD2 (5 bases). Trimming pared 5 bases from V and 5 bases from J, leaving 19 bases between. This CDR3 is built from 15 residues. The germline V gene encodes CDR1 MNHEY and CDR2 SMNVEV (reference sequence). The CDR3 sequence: CASSLLSSGRDEQYF. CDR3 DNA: TGTGCCAGCAGTCTACTTTCGAGCGGAAGGGACGAGCAGTACTTC.